These 20 T cell receptor beta chains originate from one sample sequenced in a study of CD8 T cells in Susac syndrome. RNA was extracted with the RNeasy kit, and a quantity of roughly 0.5 to 1 ug was reverse transcribed using random hexamers. TCRdb called the immunoSEQ multiplex PCR reads again in MiXCR, with one record for every CDR3 protein. In the table there are about 90,000 distinct CDR3 sequences, approximately 96% of which are singletons. What was sequenced was CD8+ T cells from PBMCs. The receptors derive from a human donor with Susac syndrome.

This chain joins TRBV24-1 and TRBJ2-2; weak D call: TRBD1 (5 bases). The germline CDR1 and CDR2 sequences are KGHDR and SFDVKD. The CDR3 is 16 amino acids. Trimming took off 3 bases at V and 4 bases at J, with 14 bases between the two ends. The CDR3 here is CATSDLQELGTGELFF. Here the CDR3 DNA reads TGTGCCACCAGTGATCTACAGGAATTGGGCACCGGGGAGCTGTTTTTT.

The CDR3 region has the DNA TGTGCCAGCACCGAACGCGGGGACAGGAGCACAGATACGCAGTATTTT. Its translation: CASTERGDRSTDTQYF. The V gene is TRBV2, the J gene TRBJ2-3; 8 positions match TRBD1. Germline CDR1 reads SNHLY; CDR2 reads FYNNEI. V was pared by 7 bases and J by 0 bases, with 9 bases of the junction left unmatched. This CDR3 region has 16 residues.

The genes are TRBV29-1 and TRBJ1-3; TRBD1 aligns across 8 bases. This CDR3 has 13 amino acids. V trimming: 3 bases; J trimming: 4 bases; junction bases outside the gene matches: 2. Germline V gene data show CDR1 as SQVTM and CDR2 as ANQGSEA. The CDR3 sequence is CSVDRDRGNTIYF. The CDR3 region has the DNA TGCAGCGTTGATCGGGACAGGGGAAACACCATATATTTT.

The gene calls are TRBV21-1 and TRBJ1-1. TRBV21-1 is marked as a pseudogene. This CDR3 comprises 12 residues. The DNA of the CDR3 is TGTGCCAGCACAGCACGATGCACTGAAGCTTTCTTT. Protein product: CASTARCTEAFF.

The CDR3 protein is CSAKGTSFNNEQFF. CDR3 in DNA: TGCAGTGCTAAGGGGACTAGCTTTAACAATGAGCAGTTCTTC. The genes are TRBV20-1 and TRBJ2-1; 9 bases match TRBD2. Per the germline V gene, CDR1 is DFQATT and CDR2 is SNEGSKA (reference sequence). This CDR3 has 14 residues. V lost 4 bases, J lost 5 bases, and 6 bases stayed unmatched.

Here the CDR3 reads CASSYGTAGYGYTF. The CDR3 DNA reads TGTGCCAGCAGTTACGGGACAGCCGGCTATGGCTACACCTTC. The chain employs TRBV6-5 and TRBJ1-2, with 7 nucleotides matching TRBD1. The germline gives CDR1 MNHEY, CDR2 SVGAGI. CDR3 length: 14 residues. V was pared by 2 bases and J by 4 bases, with 4 bases of the junction left unmatched.

This sequence joins TRBV29-1 and TRBJ2-2; D remains ambiguous. Deletions cut 4 bases from V and 0 bases from J, with 3 bases between. There are 12 residues in the CDR3. The germline gives CDR1 SQVTM, CDR2 ANQGSEA. CDR3 coding DNA: TGCAGCGTTGTGCCGAACACCGGGGAGCTGTTTTTT. Translation: CSVVPNTGELFF.

This sequence joins TRBV9 and TRBJ1-3, with D unclear. The germline V gene has CDR1 SGDLS and CDR2 YYNGEE. Trimming took off 0 bases at V and 2 bases at J, with 9 bases between the two ends. CDR3 size: 15 residues. CDR3 region: CASSVAGLPGNTIYF. Written as DNA, the CDR3 is TGTGCCAGCAGCGTAGCCGGTCTTCCTGGAAACACCATATATTTT.

The chain uses TRBV20-1 and TRBJ1-2; weak D call: TRBD1 (5 bases). Germline loops: CDR1 DFQATT, CDR2 SNEGSKA (reference sequence). The CDR3 contains 16 residues. Trimming cost V 8 bases and J 4 bases, with 26 bases left between them. This CDR3 is CSNGVGPLRTGYGYTF. CDR3 nucleotides: TGCAGTAACGGTGTGGGACCTCTTCGGACGGGCTATGGCTACACCTTC.

V and J are TRBV7-2 and TRBJ1-6, with D maybe TRBD1 (6 bases). V shed 11 bases and J shed 4 bases, with 15 bases lying between them. Germline V lookup: CDR1 SGHTA, CDR2 FQGNSA. The CDR3 extends over 14 amino acids. CDR3 coding DNA: TGTGCCGGGCGGGCAGGGGCGTATAATTCACCCCTCCACTTT. The encoded protein is CAGRAGAYNSPLHF.

The CDR3 DNA is TGTGCCAGCAGACCCGAACTTGGGGTTAGCAATCAGCCCCAGCATTTT. Its protein product is CASRPELGVSNQPQHF. V is TRBV12-3 or TRBV12-4 and J is TRBJ1-5, with D uncertain. Trimming took off 6 bases at V and 0 bases at J, with 15 bases between the two ends. CDR3 length equals 16 residues.

This chain uses TRBV30 with TRBJ1-5; unclear D gene. Per the germline V gene, CDR1 is GTSNPN and CDR2 is SVGIG (reference sequence). CDR3 length: 17 amino acids. V gave up 4 bases and J gave up 2 bases, with 21 bases separating them. CDR3 DNA sequence: TGTGCCTGGACCCCTCTTGGACCGAAGGGAGGCAATCAGCCCCAGCATTTT. Translating it yields CAWTPLGPKGGNQPQHF.

The chain has TRBV11-2 and TRBJ2-2, with 9 positions matching TRBD1. Per the germline V gene, CDR1 is SGHAT and CDR2 is FQNNGV. This CDR3 comprises 14 residues. V lost 3 bases to trimming and J lost 6 bases; unmatched junction nucleotides: 2. The CDR3 spells CASSLDRGAGELFF. Written as DNA, the CDR3 is TGTGCCAGCAGCTTGGACAGGGGAGCCGGGGAGCTGTTTTTT.

The chain couples TRBV5-1 to TRBJ2-7; D is perhaps TRBD1 (5 bases). The V end was cut by 4 bases, the J end by 3 bases, with 11 bases between. The germline V gene has CDR1 SGHRS and CDR2 YFSETQ. The CDR3 sequence is 13 residues long. The CDR3 DNA follows: TGCGCCAGCAGCCTACAGGACAACTACGAGCAGTACTTC. This sequence encodes CASSLQDNYEQYF.

This chain connects TRBV29-1 to TRBJ1-1; D is unresolved. Germline V lookup: CDR1 SQVTM, CDR2 ANQGSEA. V shed 4 bases and J shed 2 bases, with 8 bases lying between them. The CDR3 is made up of 12 amino acids. Here the CDR3 DNA reads TGCAGCGTTGGGGATACTAACACTGAAGCTTTCTTT. Amino acids: CSVGDTNTEAFF.

The chain employs TRBV3-1 and TRBJ2-3; D gene ambiguous. Germline assignment: CDR1 LGHDT and CDR2 YNNKEL (reference sequence). The V end was cut by 4 bases, the J end by 5 bases, with 16 bases between. This CDR3 is 15 amino acids long. CDR3 in amino acids: CASSLETSSGDTQYF. The CDR3 DNA follows: TGTGCCAGCAGCCTAGAGACATCCTCTGGAGATACGCAGTATTTT.

This clonotype was detected only once. The chain couples TRBV30 to TRBJ2-1; TRBD2 is a possible D gene (5 bases). This CDR3 contains 15 residues. Germline CDR1 reads GTSNPN; CDR2 reads SVGIG (reference sequence). The ends were cut back, 5 bases at V and 0 bases at J, with 14 bases in the middle. The CDR3: CAWALDSASYNEQFF. The CDR3 nucleotides read TGTGCCTGGGCTCTGGATAGCGCCTCCTACAATGAGCAGTTCTTC. The variable domain in full, completed from reference TRBV30 and TRBJ2-1, reads SQTIHQWPATLVQPVGSPLSLECTVEGTSNPNLYWYRQAAGRGLQLLFYSVGIGQISSEVPQNLSASRPQDRQFILSSKKLLLSDSGFYLCAWALDSASYNEQFFGPGTRLTVL.

The V and J genes are TRBV5-1 and TRBJ2-5; no clear D. Deletions cut 0 bases from V and 4 bases from J, with 7 bases between. CDR1 SGHRS and CDR2 YFSETQ come from the germline V gene. The CDR3 loop spans 13 amino acids. CDR3 sequence: CASSLAGSETQYF. The CDR3, as DNA: TGCGCCAGCAGCTTGGCTGGATCAGAGACCCAGTACTTC.

The chain carries TRBV5-1 and TRBJ2-5, with D possibly being TRBD2 (6 bases). Germline V gene lookup returns CDR1 SGHRS and CDR2 YFSETQ. CDR3 length: 17 amino acids. Trimming removed 0 bases from V and 1 base from J, with 16 bases in between. The CDR3 region has the DNA TGCGCCAGCAGCTTGGGGGGGGTCAACTACCTCCAAGAGACCCAGTACTTC. Its translation is CASSLGGVNYLQETQYF.

The chain joins TRBV5-6 to TRBJ1-1; no firm D call. V dropped 0 bases and J dropped 0 bases, with 9 bases sitting between them. The CDR3 has 15 amino acids. The germline gives CDR1 SGHDT, CDR2 YYEEEE. The CDR3 spells CASSLAAGVNTEAFF. The CDR3 DNA follows: TGTGCCAGCAGCTTGGCCGCGGGAGTGAACACTGAAGCTTTCTTT.